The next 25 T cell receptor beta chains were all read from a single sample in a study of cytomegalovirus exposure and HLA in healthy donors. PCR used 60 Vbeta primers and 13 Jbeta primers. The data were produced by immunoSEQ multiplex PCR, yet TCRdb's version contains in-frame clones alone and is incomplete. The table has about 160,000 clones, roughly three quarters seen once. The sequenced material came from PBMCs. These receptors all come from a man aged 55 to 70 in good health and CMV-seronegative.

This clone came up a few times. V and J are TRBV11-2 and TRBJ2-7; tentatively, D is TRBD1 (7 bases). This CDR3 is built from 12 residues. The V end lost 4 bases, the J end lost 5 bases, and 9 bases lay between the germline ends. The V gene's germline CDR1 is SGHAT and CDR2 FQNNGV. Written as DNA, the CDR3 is TGTGCCAGCAGCTCAGGGGGGAACGAGCAGTACTTC. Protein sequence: CASSSGGNEQYF.

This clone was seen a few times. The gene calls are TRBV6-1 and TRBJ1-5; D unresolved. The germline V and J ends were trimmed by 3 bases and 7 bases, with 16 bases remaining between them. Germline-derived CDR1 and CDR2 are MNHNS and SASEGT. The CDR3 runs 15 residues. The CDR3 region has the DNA TGTGCCAGCAGTGAGCAGCCACCGTCCGGGCAGCCCCAGCATTTT. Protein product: CASSEQPPSGQPQHF.

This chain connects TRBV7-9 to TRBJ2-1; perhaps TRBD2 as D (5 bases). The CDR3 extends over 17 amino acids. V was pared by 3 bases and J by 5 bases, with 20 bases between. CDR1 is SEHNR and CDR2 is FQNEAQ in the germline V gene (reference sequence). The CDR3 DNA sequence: TGTGCCAGCAGCTTGGTACGGGATACTGCCCTCCACAATGAGCAGTTCTTC. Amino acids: CASSLVRDTALHNEQFF.

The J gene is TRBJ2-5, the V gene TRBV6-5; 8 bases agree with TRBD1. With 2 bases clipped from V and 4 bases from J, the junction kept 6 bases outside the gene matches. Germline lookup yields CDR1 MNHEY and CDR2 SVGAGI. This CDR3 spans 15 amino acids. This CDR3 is CASSYTRTGLETQYF. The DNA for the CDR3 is TGTGCCAGCAGTTACACTAGGACAGGGTTAGAGACCCAGTACTTC.

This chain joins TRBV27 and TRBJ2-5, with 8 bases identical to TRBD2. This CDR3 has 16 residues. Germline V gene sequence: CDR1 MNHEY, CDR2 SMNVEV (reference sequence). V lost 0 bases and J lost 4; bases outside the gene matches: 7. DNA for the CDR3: TGTGCCAGCAGTTTATCGAACAGCGGGAGATTAGAGACCCAGTACTTC. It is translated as CASSLSNSGRLETQYF.

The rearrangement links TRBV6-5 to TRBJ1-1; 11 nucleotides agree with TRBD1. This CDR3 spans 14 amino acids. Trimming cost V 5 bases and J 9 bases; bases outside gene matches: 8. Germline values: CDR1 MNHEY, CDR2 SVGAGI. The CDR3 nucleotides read TGTGCCAGCAGTCGAGGACAGGGGGCGAGGAAAGCTTTCTTT. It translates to CASSRGQGARKAFF.

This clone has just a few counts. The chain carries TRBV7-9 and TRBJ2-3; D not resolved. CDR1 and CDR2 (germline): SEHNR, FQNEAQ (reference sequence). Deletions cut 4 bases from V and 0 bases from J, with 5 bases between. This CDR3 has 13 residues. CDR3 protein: CASSSVSTDTQYF. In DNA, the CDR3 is TGTGCCAGCAGCTCCGTCAGCACAGATACGCAGTATTTT.

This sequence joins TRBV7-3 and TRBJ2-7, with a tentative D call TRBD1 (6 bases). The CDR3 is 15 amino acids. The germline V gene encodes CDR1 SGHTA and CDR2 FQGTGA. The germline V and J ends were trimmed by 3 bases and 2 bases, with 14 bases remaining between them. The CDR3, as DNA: TGTGCCAGCAGCTTTTCTGGTTCAGGGGCCTACGAGCAGTACTTC. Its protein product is CASSFSGSGAYEQYF.

CDR3 sequence (DNA): TGTGCCATCAGTGAGTCGGGGACTAGCGAAAGTTTCAACGAGCAGTACTTC. Translated, it gives CAISESGTSESFNEQYF. The chain combines TRBV10-3 with TRBJ2-7; 10 positions agree with TRBD2. The CDR3 has 17 amino acids. Trimming took 0 bases from V and 5 from J; bases not matched to a gene: 10. The germline CDR1 and CDR2 sequences are ENHRY and SYGVKD.

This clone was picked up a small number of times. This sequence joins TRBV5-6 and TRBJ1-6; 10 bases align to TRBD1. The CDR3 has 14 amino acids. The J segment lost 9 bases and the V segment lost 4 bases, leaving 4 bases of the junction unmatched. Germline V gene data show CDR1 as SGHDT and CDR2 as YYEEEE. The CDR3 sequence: CASSQDRGPSPLHF. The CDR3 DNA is TGTGCCAGCAGCCAAGACAGGGGGCCTTCACCCCTCCACTTT.

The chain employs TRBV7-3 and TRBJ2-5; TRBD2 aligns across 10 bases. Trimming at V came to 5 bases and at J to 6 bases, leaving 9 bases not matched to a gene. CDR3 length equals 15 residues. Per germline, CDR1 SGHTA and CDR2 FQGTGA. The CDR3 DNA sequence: TGTGCCAGCAGCCAATTTAGCGGGGGGTCACAGACCCAGTACTTC. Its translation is CASSQFSGGSQTQYF. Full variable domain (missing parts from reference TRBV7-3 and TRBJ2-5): GAGVSQTPSNKVTEKGKYVELRCDPISGHTALYWYRQSLGQGPEFLIYFQGTGAADDSGLPNDRFFAVRPEGSVSTLKIQRTERGDSAVYLCASSQFSGGSQTQYFGPGTRLLVL.

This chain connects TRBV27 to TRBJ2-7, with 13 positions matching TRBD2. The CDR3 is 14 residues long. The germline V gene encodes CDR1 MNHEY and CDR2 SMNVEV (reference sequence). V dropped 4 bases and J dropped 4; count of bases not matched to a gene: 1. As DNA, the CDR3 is TGTGCCAGCAGTTGGACTAGCGGGAGTTACGAGCAGTACTTC. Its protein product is CASSWTSGSYEQYF.

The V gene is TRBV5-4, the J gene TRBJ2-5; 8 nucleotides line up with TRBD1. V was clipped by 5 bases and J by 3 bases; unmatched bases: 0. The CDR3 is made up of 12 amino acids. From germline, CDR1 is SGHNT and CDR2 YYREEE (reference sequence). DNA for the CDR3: TGTGCCAGCAGGACAGGGGAAGAGACCCAGTACTTC. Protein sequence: CASRTGEETQYF.

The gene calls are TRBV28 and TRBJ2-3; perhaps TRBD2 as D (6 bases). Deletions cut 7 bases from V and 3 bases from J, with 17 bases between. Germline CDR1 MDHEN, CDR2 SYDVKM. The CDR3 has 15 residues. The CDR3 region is CASTYSGTPTDTQYF. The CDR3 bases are TGTGCCAGCACATATTCCGGGACTCCAACAGATACGCAGTATTTT.

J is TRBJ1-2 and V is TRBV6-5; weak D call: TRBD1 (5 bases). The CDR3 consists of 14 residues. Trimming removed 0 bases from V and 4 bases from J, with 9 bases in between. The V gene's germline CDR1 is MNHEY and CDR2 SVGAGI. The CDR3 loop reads CASSYSGAAYGYTF. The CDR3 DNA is TGTGCCAGCAGTTACTCAGGGGCCGCCTATGGCTACACCTTC.

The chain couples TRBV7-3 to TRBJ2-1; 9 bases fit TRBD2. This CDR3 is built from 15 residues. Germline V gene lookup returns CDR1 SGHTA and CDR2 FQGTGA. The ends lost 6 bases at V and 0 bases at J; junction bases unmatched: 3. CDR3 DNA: TGTGCCAGCAGAATAGCGGGGGCCTCCTACAATGAGCAGTTCTTC. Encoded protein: CASRIAGASYNEQFF.

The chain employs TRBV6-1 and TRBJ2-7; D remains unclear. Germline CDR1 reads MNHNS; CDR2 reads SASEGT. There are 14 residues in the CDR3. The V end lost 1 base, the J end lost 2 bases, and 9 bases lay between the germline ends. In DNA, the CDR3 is TGTGCCAGCAGTGAAGATGGCTTCACCTACGAGCAGTACTTC. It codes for CASSEDGFTYEQYF.

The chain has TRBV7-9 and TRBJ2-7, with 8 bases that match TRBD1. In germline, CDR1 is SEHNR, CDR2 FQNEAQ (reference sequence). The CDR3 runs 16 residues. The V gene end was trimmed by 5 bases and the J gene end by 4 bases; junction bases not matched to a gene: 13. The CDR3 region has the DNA TGTGCCAGCAGCGGAACAGGGGGGCCCGACTGGTACGAGCAGTACTTC. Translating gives CASSGTGGPDWYEQYF.

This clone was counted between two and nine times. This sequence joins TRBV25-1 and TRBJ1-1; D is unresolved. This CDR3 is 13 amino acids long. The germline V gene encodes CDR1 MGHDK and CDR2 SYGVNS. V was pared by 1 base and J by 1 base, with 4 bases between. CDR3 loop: CASSESGNTEAFF. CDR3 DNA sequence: TGTGCCAGCAGTGAATCGGGGAACACTGAAGCTTTCTTT.

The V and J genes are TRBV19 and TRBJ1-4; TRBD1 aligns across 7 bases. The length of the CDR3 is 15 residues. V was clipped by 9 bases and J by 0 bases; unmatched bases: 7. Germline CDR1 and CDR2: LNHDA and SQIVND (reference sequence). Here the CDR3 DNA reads TGTGCCAGCAGGACAGGCCAAGCAACTAATGAAAAACTGTTTTTT. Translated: CASRTGQATNEKLFF. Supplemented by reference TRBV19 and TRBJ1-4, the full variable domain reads DGGITQSPKYLFRKEGQNVTLSCEQNLNHDAMYWYRQDPGQGLRLIYYSQIVNDFQKGDIAEGYSVSREKKESFPLTVTSAQKNPTAFYLCASRTGQATNEKLFFGSGTQLSVL.

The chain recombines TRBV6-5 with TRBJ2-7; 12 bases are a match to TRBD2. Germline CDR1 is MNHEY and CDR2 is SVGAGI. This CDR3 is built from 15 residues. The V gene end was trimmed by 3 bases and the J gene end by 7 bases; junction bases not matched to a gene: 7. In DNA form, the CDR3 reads TGTGCCAGCAGTTATCCTAGCGGGGGGGCTTCGGAGCAGTACTTC. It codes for CASSYPSGGASEQYF.

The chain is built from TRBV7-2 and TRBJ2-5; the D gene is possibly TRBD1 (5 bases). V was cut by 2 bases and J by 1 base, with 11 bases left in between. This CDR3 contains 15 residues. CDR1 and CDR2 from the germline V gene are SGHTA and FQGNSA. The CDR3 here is CASSLQGQIQETQYF. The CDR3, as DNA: TGTGCCAGCAGCTTACAGGGTCAGATCCAAGAGACCCAGTACTTC.

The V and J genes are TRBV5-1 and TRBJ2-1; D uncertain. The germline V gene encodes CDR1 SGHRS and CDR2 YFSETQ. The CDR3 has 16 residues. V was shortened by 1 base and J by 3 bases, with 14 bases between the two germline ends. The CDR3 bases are TGCGCCAGCAGCTTGATGTCTCCCGGGTTCTACAATGAGCAGTTCTTC. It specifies CASSLMSPGFYNEQFF. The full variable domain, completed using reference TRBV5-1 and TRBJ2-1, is KAGVTQTPRYLIKTRGQQVTLSCSPISGHRSVSWYQQTPGQGLQFLFEYFSETQRNKGNFPGRFSGRQFSNSRSEMNVSTLELGDSALYLCASSLMSPGFYNEQFFGPGTRLTVL.

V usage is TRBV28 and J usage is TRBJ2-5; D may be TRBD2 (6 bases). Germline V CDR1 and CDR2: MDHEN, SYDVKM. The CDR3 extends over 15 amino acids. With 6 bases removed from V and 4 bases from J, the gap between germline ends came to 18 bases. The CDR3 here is CASSPIRGEAETQYF. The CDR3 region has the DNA TGTGCCAGCAGCCCCATAAGAGGGGAGGCAGAGACCCAGTACTTC.

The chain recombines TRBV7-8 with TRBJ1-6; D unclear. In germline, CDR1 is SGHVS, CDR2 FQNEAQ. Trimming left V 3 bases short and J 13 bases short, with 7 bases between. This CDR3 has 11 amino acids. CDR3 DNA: TGTGCCAGCAGCTTGACTGGGCCCCTCCACTTT. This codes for CASSLTGPLHF.